Listed here are 22 T cell receptor beta chains from one sample, sequenced in a study of cytomegalovirus exposure and HLA in healthy donors. Primers included in the PCR were 60 Vbeta and 13 Jbeta primers. Assay: immunoSEQ multiplex PCR; the TCRdb copy retains only in-frame clones and omits some. The sample is made up of 45,000 to 55,000 clones, and the top ten hold 11% of it. Sequenced input: PBMCs. These receptors came from a woman aged 50 to 60 in good health and CMV-seropositive.

The CDR3: CASSRQRGGYEQYF. The DNA of the CDR3 is TGTGCCAGCAGTCGCCAACGAGGCGGCTACGAGCAGTACTTC. This rearrangement joins TRBV6-5 to TRBJ2-7, with D uncertain. V lost 5 bases and J 3 bases, leaving 14 bases between the germline ends. CDR1 is MNHEY and CDR2 is SVGAGI in the germline V gene. The CDR3 is 14 residues long.

The chain links TRBV7-9 to TRBJ2-1; D might be TRBD2 (5 bases). Per germline, CDR1 SEHNR and CDR2 FQNEAQ (reference sequence). This CDR3 spans 16 amino acids. V lost 4 bases to trimming and J lost 8 bases, with 21 bases between them. For the CDR3, the DNA is TGTGCCAGCAGCTCCGACTACACTTTCAACCAGGATGAGCAGTTCTTC. Translated, it gives CASSSDYTFNQDEQFF.

The chain has TRBV7-9 and TRBJ1-2, with D possibly matching TRBD1 (5 bases). This CDR3 spans 15 amino acids. V dropped 1 base and J dropped 7 bases, with 16 bases sitting between them. CDR1 SEHNR and CDR2 FQNEAQ come from the germline V gene (reference sequence). CDR3: CASSLESAGAVGYTF. CDR3 coding DNA: TGTGCCAGCAGCTTAGAGTCGGCTGGGGCGGTTGGCTACACCTTC.

The chain is built from TRBV6-6 and TRBJ1-5; D remains ambiguous. This CDR3 comprises 15 residues. V was cut by 0 bases and J by 6 bases, with 12 bases left in between. Germline CDR1 and CDR2: MNHNY and SVGAGI (reference sequence). The CDR3 region is CASSYSGVRGQPQHF. The DNA for the CDR3 is TGTGCCAGCAGTTACTCGGGCGTGCGGGGTCAGCCCCAGCATTTT.

The chain recombines TRBV5-1 with TRBJ2-7; 11 nucleotides align to TRBD2. The germline V gene has CDR1 SGHRS and CDR2 YFSETQ. Trimming cost V 5 bases and J 0 bases; bases outside gene matches: 4. This CDR3 has 15 residues. The CDR3 coding sequence is TGCGCCAGCAGGAAACTAGCGGGGGACTCCTACGAGCAGTACTTC. Translated, it gives CASRKLAGDSYEQYF.

The gene calls are TRBV21-1 and TRBJ1-2; TRBD1 is taken as the D call from the table, unchecked against the DNA. TRBV21-1 is shown as a pseudogene. The CDR3 has 13 residues. CDR3 sequence reads: CASSGRTGNGYTF. The CDR3 coding sequence is TGTGCCAGCAGCGGAAGGACAGGGAATGGCTACACCTTC.

The CDR3 protein is CASSLNSGGRPYNEQFF. Written as DNA, the CDR3 is TGCGCCAGCAGCTTGAATTCGGGAGGCCGCCCCTACAATGAGCAGTTCTTC. The rearrangement uses TRBV5-1 and TRBJ2-1; the match to TRBD2 covers 7 bases. J gave up 2 bases and V 1 base, and 9 bases lay outside the gene matches. In germline, CDR1 is SGHRS, CDR2 YFSETQ. The CDR3 is made up of 17 amino acids.

The rearrangement links TRBV6-5 to TRBJ1-1; D remains ambiguous. This CDR3 comprises 15 residues. Germline CDR1 reads MNHEY; CDR2 reads SVGAGI. V was pared by 2 bases and J by 1 base, with 11 bases between. CDR3 DNA sequence: TGTGCCAGCAGTTACAGCCGGCGGCAGAACACTGAAGCTTTCTTT. Translation gives CASSYSRRQNTEAFF.

This chain links TRBV6-5 with TRBJ2-2, with a tentative D call TRBD1 (5 bases). Germline CDR1 is MNHEY and CDR2 is SVGAGI. V shed 0 bases and J shed 4 bases, with 9 bases lying between them. The CDR3 contains 15 residues. The CDR3 DNA is TGTGCCAGCAGTTACTCGGACACCCGCACCGGGGAGCTGTTTTTT. Translating gives CASSYSDTRTGELFF.

The chain has TRBV7-9 and TRBJ1-2, with 10 positions matching TRBD1. Germline CDR1 is SEHNR and CDR2 is FQNEAQ (reference sequence). V shed 5 bases and J 4 bases; nucleotides not matched to a gene: 4. CDR3 size: 14 residues. The CDR3 DNA is TGTGCCAGCAGCCGGGGACAGGGGAGCTATGGCTACACCTTC. Translating it yields CASSRGQGSYGYTF.

The chain recombines TRBV29-1 with TRBJ1-2, with D uncertain. CDR1 is SQVTM and CDR2 is ANQGSEA in the germline V gene. Trimming cost V 2 bases and J 2 bases, with 3 bases left between them. The CDR3 sequence is 11 residues long. DNA for the CDR3: TGCAGCGTTGAAACAAACTATGGCTACACCTTC. Protein product: CSVETNYGYTF.

The genes are TRBV5-1 and TRBJ1-1; 7 bases fit TRBD1. The CDR3 contains 15 residues. V lost 2 bases and J lost 10; bases outside the gene matches: 14. Germline-derived CDR1 and CDR2 are SGHRS and YFSETQ. In DNA form, the CDR3 reads TGCGCCAGCAGCTTAGGGGACAGTAGGCCGCTGTTAGCTTTCTTT. It codes for CASSLGDSRPLLAFF.

The chain has TRBV28 and TRBJ1-1, with 9 positions matching TRBD1. Unmatched junction bases numbered 4, after V lost 6 bases and J lost 5 bases. Germline loops: CDR1 MDHEN, CDR2 SYDVKM. The CDR3 is 13 residues long. The CDR3 sequence: CASSRDRVTEAFF. In nucleotides, the CDR3 is TGTGCCAGCAGCCGGGACAGGGTGACTGAAGCTTTCTTT.

In DNA form, the CDR3 reads TGCGCCAGCAGCCAGAGGACAGGGAGCGATCAGCCCCAGCATTTT. It encodes CASSQRTGSDQPQHF. V usage is TRBV5-1 and J usage is TRBJ1-5; TRBD1 matches 8 bases. The CDR3 length is 15 residues. V trimming: 4 bases; J trimming: 5 bases; junction bases outside the gene matches: 8. Germline CDR1 is SGHRS and CDR2 is YFSETQ.

V is TRBV11-3 and J is TRBJ2-2; 7 bases agree with TRBD2. With V trimmed by 0 bases and J by 4 bases, 2 bases remained unmatched. Germline V lookup: CDR1 SGHNT, CDR2 YENEEA. The CDR3 is made up of 15 amino acids. CDR3 coding DNA: TGTGCCAGCAGCTTAGACGGCGGGAGCACCGGGGAGCTGTTTTTT. It encodes CASSLDGGSTGELFF.

The chain has TRBV7-8 and TRBJ2-7; D may be TRBD2 (6 bases). This CDR3 has 14 amino acids. The V end lost 5 bases, the J end lost 4 bases, and 15 bases lay between the germline ends. Germline values: CDR1 SGHVS, CDR2 FQNEAQ. The CDR3 protein is CASSEARGAYEQYF. In DNA form, the CDR3 reads TGTGCCAGCAGCGAAGCCCGCGGGGCTTACGAGCAGTACTTC.

V gene TRBV29-1 combines with J gene TRBJ2-7; perhaps TRBD1 as D (5 bases). This CDR3 comprises 13 residues. Trimming took 5 bases from V and 2 from J, leaving 13 bases between them. The V gene's germline CDR1 is SQVTM and CDR2 ANQGSEA. The CDR3 DNA reads as TGCAGCGTTTCCGACAGACTCACCTACGAGCAGTACTTC. Its translation: CSVSDRLTYEQYF.

The chain has TRBV5-1 and TRBJ1-2, with D hard to call. The CDR3 contains 13 residues. The V gene lost 0 bases and the J gene lost 8 bases, with 11 bases spanning the gap. Germline values: CDR1 SGHRS, CDR2 YFSETQ. CDR3 in DNA: TGCGCCAGCAGCTTGGGCCGGGATGACGGCTACACCTTC. As protein: CASSLGRDDGYTF.

This clone is identified as medium-sized from frequency. V usage is TRBV5-1 and J usage is TRBJ1-1; D ambiguous. The CDR3 runs to 14 residues. Trimming left V 2 bases short and J 0 bases short, with 8 bases between. CDR1 and CDR2 (germline): SGHRS, YFSETQ. The CDR3 is CASSLGGMNTEAFF. The CDR3 DNA reads as TGCGCCAGCAGCTTAGGAGGAATGAACACTGAAGCTTTCTTT.

Regarding this clone: Other DNA sequences in this specimen translate into the identical CDR3. This chain connects TRBV25-1 to TRBJ2-3; D may be TRBD2 (6 bases). The CDR3 length is 16 residues. In germline, CDR1 is MGHDK, CDR2 SYGVNS. The V end was cut by 3 bases, the J end by 0 bases, with 13 bases between. Written as DNA, the CDR3 is TGTGCCAGCAGTGATCCCCTAGCGCCAAGCACAGATACGCAGTATTTT. It is translated as CASSDPLAPSTDTQYF.

The CDR3 DNA is TGTGCCATCAGTGAGCAGGGGTGGTCCTACGAGCAGTACTTC. Its translation: CAISEQGWSYEQYF. The V gene is TRBV10-3, the J gene TRBJ2-7; D may be TRBD1 (6 bases). CDR3 size: 14 residues. Per the germline V gene, CDR1 is ENHRY and CDR2 is SYGVKD. V was cut by 2 bases and J by 1 base, with 9 bases left in between.

The chain couples TRBV18 to TRBJ2-5; 7 nucleotides agree with TRBD1. Judging by the DNA end, TRBJ2-7 fits better; the J call may be wrong. The CDR3 length is 14 residues. Germline V gene sequence: CDR1 KGHSH, CDR2 LQKENI. This CDR3 is CASSEDRILYEQYF. CDR3 sequence (DNA): TGTGCCAGCTCGGAGGACAGGATCCTCTACGAGCAGTACTTC.